These 21 T cell receptor beta chains were sequenced from one sample in a study of blood T cell repertoires in COVID-19 (dated by TCRdb to between 2020 and 2021). The library was built by means of the immunoSEQ multiplex PCR assay. Sourced from immuneACCESS, this table was stored by TCRdb with only in-frame sequences that have V and J called. A share of the clones is absent; for the studies checked, an unresolved V gene accounts for under half, and the remainder has no known explanation. Here the sample has about 240,000 clones; about 89% occur a single time. 4.1% of the sample lies in the top ten. Material: PBMCs or T cells enriched from blood (not recorded which). The receptor set was obtained from a woman aged 30 to 39 who had recovered from COVID-19.

The chain couples TRBV27 to TRBJ2-2; D gene ambiguous. V lost 10 bases, J lost 5 bases, and 17 bases lay in between. Germline CDR1 reads MNHEY; CDR2 reads SMNVEV (reference sequence). The CDR3 is 14 amino acids. CDR3 protein: CATRTGLTTGELFF. In DNA form, the CDR3 reads TGTGCCACCCGCACGGGTCTAACAACCGGGGAGCTGTTTTTT.

The genes are TRBV3-1 (or the pseudogene TRBV3-2) and TRBJ1-2; possible D gene TRBD1, 5 bases. With 3 bases removed from V and 5 bases from J, the gap between germline ends came to 13 bases. The CDR3 sequence is 14 residues long. Germline loops: CDR1 LGHDT, CDR2 YNNKEL (reference sequence). The DNA for the CDR3 is TGTGCCAGCAGCCATTTCACAGGCAATTATGGCTACACCTTC. This sequence encodes CASSHFTGNYGYTF.

As concerns this clone: A read error is likely here: a far larger clone is one base away. At the DNA level, this CDR3 is encoded by other sequences in the same sample as well. The chain employs TRBV28 and TRBJ1-5; unclear D gene. The CDR3 extends over 13 amino acids. V was trimmed by 4 bases and J by 0 bases, leaving 4 bases between them. Germline lookup yields CDR1 MDHEN and CDR2 SYDVKM. The CDR3, as DNA: TGTGCCAGCAGTTCAGATAGCAATCAGCCCCAGCATTTT. This encodes CASSSDSNQPQHF.

V gene TRBV5-1 combines with J gene TRBJ2-2; 7 bases match TRBD2. Losses at the gene ends were 0 bases for V and 4 bases for J; bases not matched to a gene: 12. Germline V gene data show CDR1 as SGHRS and CDR2 as YFSETQ. The CDR3 runs to 18 residues. The CDR3 coding sequence is TGCGCCAGCAGCTTGGGACAAAGCGGGGTGCAAGTCACCGGGGAGCTGTTTTTT. It is translated as CASSLGQSGVQVTGELFF.

V is TRBV10-3 and J is TRBJ1-5; TRBD1 is a possible D gene (5 bases). V shed 4 bases and J shed 3 bases, with 10 bases lying between them. CDR3 length: 14 residues. CDR1 ENHRY and CDR2 SYGVKD come from the germline V gene. The CDR3 nucleotides read TGTGCCATCAGTGCGACAGAGCCCAATCAGCCCCAGCATTTT. Translation: CAISATEPNQPQHF.

The chain links TRBV7-2 to TRBJ2-7; 9 bases align to TRBD2. V trimming: 5 bases; J trimming: 5 bases; junction bases outside the gene matches: 4. This CDR3 is 13 amino acids long. CDR1 is SGHTA, CDR2 FQGNSA, per germline. CDR3 in DNA: TGTGCCAGCAGCCCCGGCGGGAGGGACGAGCAGTACTTC. Translation gives CASSPGGRDEQYF.

The chain recombines TRBV7-9 with TRBJ2-3; weak D call: TRBD2 (6 bases). This CDR3 spans 14 amino acids. V shed 3 bases and J shed 3 bases, with 10 bases lying between them. Looked up from germline, CDR1 is SEHNR and CDR2 is FQNEAQ (reference sequence). CDR3: CASSFTGETDTQYF. CDR3 nucleotide sequence: TGTGCCAGCAGCTTCACGGGAGAAACAGATACGCAGTATTTT.

This chain joins TRBV5-1 and TRBJ2-3; TRBD2 agrees at 8 bases. The V and J ends lost 1 base and 6 bases, in that order; junction bases with no gene match: 4. The CDR3 has 14 residues. Germline values: CDR1 SGHRS, CDR2 YFSETQ. In nucleotides, the CDR3 is TGCGCCAGCAGCTTGACTAGCGGATCGGATACGCAGTATTTT. Translation: CASSLTSGSDTQYF.

The chain uses TRBV19 and TRBJ1-5; possible D gene TRBD1, 5 bases. CDR3 length equals 13 residues. Germline CDR1 LNHDA, CDR2 SQIVND (reference sequence). V lost 3 bases and J lost 3, with 6 bases in between. The CDR3 spells CASSIGHNQPQHF. In nucleotides, the CDR3 is TGTGCCAGTAGTATCGGACACAATCAGCCCCAGCATTTT.

The chain links TRBV28 to TRBJ1-1, with 12 bases fitting TRBD1. The CDR3 consists of 17 residues. The germline gives CDR1 MDHEN, CDR2 SYDVKM. After removal of 7 bases from V and 7 bases from J, the junction contained 16 bases not matched to a gene. CDR3 DNA: TGTGCCAGCATTAACCGGGACAGGGGGCCCCTTACTTTTGAAGCTTTCTTT. Protein product: CASINRDRGPLTFEAFF.

The rearrangement joins TRBV7-6 to TRBJ2-3, with 8 bases fitting TRBD2. With V trimmed by 0 bases and J by 6 bases, 8 bases remained unmatched. Germline CDR1 is SGHVS and CDR2 is FNYEAQ. The CDR3 is 16 amino acids. The CDR3 spells CASSLAAGSGSDTQYF. CDR3 DNA sequence: TGTGCCAGCAGCTTAGCGGCGGGGAGCGGGAGCGATACGCAGTATTTT.

The chain joins TRBV29-1 to TRBJ2-7; 8 bases line up with TRBD1. Germline CDR1 reads SQVTM; CDR2 reads ANQGSEA. There are 15 residues in the CDR3. The V segment lost 5 bases and the J segment 2 bases; nucleotides outside the gene matches: 11. CDR3 coding DNA: TGCAGCGTTCAGGGGGCGCCCACCGGCCCCTACGAGCAGTACTTC. Residues: CSVQGAPTGPYEQYF.

Concerning this clone itself: The junction does not match germline at one end; this may be a read error. CDR3 in amino acids: CATPSPFHF. The CDR3 nucleotides read TGTGCCACCCCCAGTCCGTTTCACTTC. The V gene is TRBV27, the J gene TRBJ2-7; D uncertain. From germline, CDR1 is MNHEY and CDR2 SMNVEV (reference sequence). This CDR3 region has 9 residues.

The chain combines TRBV7-3 with TRBJ1-1, with D possibly matching TRBD1 (5 bases). V lost 0 bases and J lost 3, with 11 bases in between. Germline loops: CDR1 SGHTA, CDR2 FQGTGA. The CDR3 spans 15 residues. The DNA for the CDR3 is TGTGCCAGCAGCTTAACTGCAGGGTGGGACACTGAAGCTTTCTTT. This gives the protein CASSLTAGWDTEAFF.

This rearrangement joins TRBV3-1 (or the pseudogene TRBV3-2) to TRBJ1-2; the match to TRBD1 covers 7 bases. The CDR3 is 14 amino acids. J was trimmed by 4 bases and V by 2 bases; bases with no gene match: 4. Germline V gene sequence: CDR1 LGHDT, CDR2 YNNKEL (reference sequence). DNA of the CDR3: TGTGCCAGCAGCCAAATACAGGGGAGCTATGGCTACACCTTC. The encoded protein is CASSQIQGSYGYTF.

This chain joins TRBV7-3 and TRBJ1-5, with D perhaps TRBD1 (5 bases). Germline assignment: CDR1 SGHTA and CDR2 FQGTGA. The ends were cut back, 5 bases at V and 0 bases at J, with 20 bases in the middle. CDR3 length: 18 residues. The CDR3 here is CASSLQGFLPDSNQPQHF. DNA of the CDR3: TGTGCCAGCAGCCTGCAGGGATTTTTGCCCGATAGCAATCAGCCCCAGCATTTT.

This chain joins TRBV19 and TRBJ1-5; no clear D gene. Trimming cost V 1 base and J 6 bases, with 4 bases left between them. The CDR3 length is 12 residues. The V gene's germline CDR1 is LNHDA and CDR2 SQIVND (reference sequence). CDR3 in DNA: TGTGCCAGTAGTATAGTCGGTCAGCCCCAGCATTTT. Its protein product is CASSIVGQPQHF.

The chain combines TRBV28 with TRBJ2-7; 11 bases fit TRBD2. V was pared by 5 bases and J by 5 bases, with 5 bases of the junction left unmatched. CDR3 length equals 14 residues. Looked up from germline, CDR1 is MDHEN and CDR2 is SYDVKM. CDR3 protein: CASSLAGGRHEQYF. CDR3 bases: TGTGCCAGCAGTCTAGCGGGAGGTCGGCACGAGCAGTACTTC. The full variable domain, rest sourced from reference TRBV28 and TRBJ2-7, is DVKVTQSSRYLVKRTGEKVFLECVQDMDHENMFWYRQDPGLGLRLIYFSYDVKMKEKGDIPEGYSVSREKKERFSLILESASTNQTSMYLCASSLAGGRHEQYFGPGTRLTVT.

The CDR3 nucleotides read TGTGCCACCGGGGATGGAGGTCGTCGCAATTCACCCCTCCACTTT. Its translation is CATGDGGRRNSPLHF. The chain links TRBV28 to TRBJ1-6; D unresolved. Between the trimmed V and J ends, which lost 10 bases and 7 bases, there was a span of 20 bases. Germline values: CDR1 MDHEN, CDR2 SYDVKM. This CDR3 is 15 amino acids long. Variable domain in full (rest from reference TRBV28 and TRBJ1-6): DVKVTQSSRYLVKRTGEKVFLECVQDMDHENMFWYRQDPGLGLRLIYFSYDVKMKEKGDIPEGYSVSREKKERFSLILESASTNQTSMYLCATGDGGRRNSPLHFGNGTRLTVT.

The chain is built from TRBV24-1 and TRBJ2-3; 7 bases map to TRBD2. The CDR3 runs 14 residues. Germline-derived CDR1 and CDR2 are KGHDR and SFDVKD. The ends lost 9 bases at V and 2 bases at J; junction bases unmatched: 7. The CDR3 DNA is TGTGCCACCGGGAACGCGGGAGACACAGATACGCAGTATTTT. This codes for CATGNAGDTDTQYF.

This clone appeared a single time. The chain carries TRBV7-9 and TRBJ1-1; 9 bases align to TRBD1. Germline lookup yields CDR1 SEHNR and CDR2 FQNEAQ (reference sequence). This CDR3 spans 15 amino acids. Trimming at V came to 4 bases and at J to 4 bases, leaving 7 bases not matched to a gene. The CDR3 here is CASSSAKTGGTEAFF. CDR3 in DNA: TGTGCCAGCAGCTCCGCCAAGACAGGGGGCACTGAAGCTTTCTTT.